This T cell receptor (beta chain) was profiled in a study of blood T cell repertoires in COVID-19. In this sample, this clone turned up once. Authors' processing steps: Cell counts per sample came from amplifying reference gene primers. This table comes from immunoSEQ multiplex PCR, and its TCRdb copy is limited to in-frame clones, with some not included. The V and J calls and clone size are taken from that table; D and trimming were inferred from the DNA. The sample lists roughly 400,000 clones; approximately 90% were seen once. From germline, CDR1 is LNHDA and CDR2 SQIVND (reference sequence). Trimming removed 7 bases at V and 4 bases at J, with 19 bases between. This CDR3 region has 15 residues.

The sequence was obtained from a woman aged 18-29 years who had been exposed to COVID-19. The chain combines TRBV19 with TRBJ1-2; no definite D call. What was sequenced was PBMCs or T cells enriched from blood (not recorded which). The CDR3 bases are TGTGCCAGTACCGATAGGTCTGGCGGGTCCTATGGCTACACCTTC. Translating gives CASTDRSGGSYGYTF.